Below, 31 T cell receptor beta chains from the same sample are listed, as sequenced in a study of CD8 T cells in ankylosing spondylitis. TCRdb fed the 5' RACE reads into MiXCR, producing one record per CDR3 protein. Among fewer than 400,000 distinct CDR3 sequences listed, approximately 14% were seen once. Sequences were obtained from blood, either unsorted or a sorted T cell fraction (not recorded which). The receptors were gathered from a male donor with ankylosing spondylitis or in good health (not recorded which).

This clonotype was seen a few times. The V call is TRBV7-2, the J call TRBJ2-5, with D possibly matching TRBD1 (6 bases). Germline loops: CDR1 SGHTA, CDR2 FQGNSA. Trimming cost V 0 bases and J 4 bases, with 15 bases left between them. The CDR3 contains 16 residues. The CDR3 nucleotides are TGTGCCAGCAGCTTAGCGGGGGCCGTAAGGGGAGAGACCCAGTACTTC. This translates into CASSLAGAVRGETQYF. The variable domain in full, with the rest retrieved from reference TRBV7-2 and TRBJ2-5, is GAGVSQSPSNKVTEKGKDVELRCDPISGHTALYWYRQSLGQGLEFLIYFQGNSAPDKSGLPSDRFSAERTGGSVSTLTIQRTQQEDSAVYLCASSLAGAVRGETQYFGPGTRLLVL.

The J gene is TRBJ1-1, the V gene TRBV3-1; TRBD1 matches 7 bases. V was pared by 4 bases and J by 8 bases, with 4 bases of the junction left unmatched. The CDR3 totals 12 residues. Per germline, CDR1 LGHDT and CDR2 YNNKEL (reference sequence). The CDR3 DNA follows: TGTGCCAGCAGCCTGACAGGGAAGGAAGCTTTCTTT. Protein sequence: CASSLTGKEAFF.

V is TRBV6-5 and J is TRBJ2-5, with 12 bases fitting TRBD2. Germline CDR1 is MNHEY and CDR2 is SVGAGI. The CDR3 length is 14 residues. The ends lost 5 bases at V and 5 bases at J; junction bases unmatched: 3. The CDR3 is CASSTSGGKETQYF. CDR3 coding DNA: TGTGCCAGCAGTACTAGCGGGGGGAAGGAGACCCAGTACTTC.

The chain has TRBV5-1 and TRBJ2-1, with 9 bases aligning to TRBD1. V trimming: 4 bases; J trimming: 7 bases; junction bases outside the gene matches: 3. The CDR3 has 13 amino acids. Germline V lookup: CDR1 SGHRS, CDR2 YFSETQ. This CDR3 is CASSGQGQNEQFF. For the CDR3, the DNA is TGCGCCAGCAGCGGACAGGGGCAAAATGAGCAGTTCTTC. Complete variable domain (other parts from reference TRBV5-1 and TRBJ2-1): KAGVTQTPRYLIKTRGQQVTLSCSPISGHRSVSWYQQTPGQGLQFLFEYFSETQRNKGNFPGRFSGRQFSNSRSEMNVSTLELGDSALYLCASSGQGQNEQFFGPGTRLTVL.

V and J are TRBV12-5 and TRBJ2-3, with D tentatively TRBD2 (6 bases). Per germline, CDR1 LGHNT and CDR2 FRNRAP. V lost 5 bases and J lost 3, with 15 bases in between. This CDR3 region has 15 residues. The DNA of the CDR3 is TGTGCTAGTGGTCCCCGGGGGTTTGAGACAGATACGCAGTATTTT. Translating gives CASGPRGFETDTQYF. Based on the CDR3 plus reference TRBV12-5 and TRBJ2-3, the full variable domain is DARVTQTPRHKVTEMGQEVTMRCQPILGHNTVFWYRQTMMQGLELLAYFRNRAPLDDSGMPKDRFSAEMPDATLATLKIQPSEPRDSAVYFCASGPRGFETDTQYFGPGTRLTVL.

In DNA form, the CDR3 reads TGTGCCAGCAGTTCCGGGGCTAAACCGCCCCAGCATTTT. This translates into CASSSGAKPPQHF. This chain uses TRBV27 with TRBJ1-5, with a tentative D call TRBD1 (5 bases). This CDR3 spans 13 amino acids. Trimming removed 4 bases at V and 9 bases at J, with 13 bases between. CDR1 MNHEY and CDR2 SMNVEV come from the germline V gene (reference sequence).

This chain connects TRBV11-2 to TRBJ2-2; possibly TRBD1 for D (6 bases). CDR1 is SGHAT, CDR2 FQNNGV, per germline. The CDR3 is 18 amino acids. Trimming removed 3 bases from V and 8 bases from J, with 25 bases in between. For the CDR3, the DNA is TGTGCCAGCAGCTTGATTAGAGGCGGTCAGGGGCTTTTGGGGGAGCTGTTTTTT. Encoded protein: CASSLIRGGQGLLGELFF.

This clonotype was recorded a few times. J is TRBJ1-2 and V is TRBV21-1; the D call TRBD1 from the table was never checked on the DNA. TRBV21-1 is tagged as a pseudogene. This CDR3 contains 14 residues. This chain's CDR3 is CASSKADRGGGYTF. CDR3 nucleotide sequence: TGTGCCAGCAGCAAAGCGGACAGGGGCGGCGGCTACACCTTC.

This clonotype was found a few times. The rearrangement uses TRBV5-1 and TRBJ2-1; 7 nucleotides agree with TRBD2. The trim removed 4 bases at V and 4 bases at J, leaving 8 bases unmatched. CDR1 is SGHRS, CDR2 YFSETQ, per germline. The CDR3 contains 15 residues. The CDR3 region has the DNA TGCGCCAGCAGCGCGGTGGGCGGGGGATACAATGAGCAGTTCTTC. Encoded protein: CASSAVGGGYNEQFF.

CDR3 DNA: TGTGCCAGTTGGGGGTCCGCAAGATACGAGCAGTACTTC. Encoded protein: CASWGSARYEQYF. The chain has TRBV19 and TRBJ2-7; tentatively, D is TRBD1 or TRBD2 (5 bases each). Germline V gene data show CDR1 as LNHDA and CDR2 as SQIVND (reference sequence). The CDR3 spans 13 residues. V gave up 8 bases and J gave up 4 bases, with 15 bases separating them.

The CDR3 DNA reads TGCGCCAGCAGCTTGGCCCTGACTAGCGGACACAATGAGCAGTTCTTC. Amino acid sequence: CASSLALTSGHNEQFF. The chain employs TRBV5-1 and TRBJ2-1, with 9 bases fitting TRBD2. V trimming: 0 bases; J trimming: 5 bases; junction bases outside the gene matches: 6. The germline CDR1 and CDR2 sequences are SGHRS and YFSETQ. The CDR3 spans 16 residues.

This clonotype has just a few counts. The CDR3 is CASSLRAWVGWGEETQYF. The CDR3 bases are TGTGCCAGCAGCTTAAGGGCTTGGGTCGGTTGGGGGGAAGAGACCCAGTACTTC. V is TRBV11-2 and J is TRBJ2-5, with D perhaps TRBD2 (6 bases). This CDR3 is 18 amino acids long. The germline V and J ends were trimmed by 2 bases and 3 bases, with 22 bases remaining between them. The germline gives CDR1 SGHAT, CDR2 FQNNGV.

This clonotype came up a few times. The chain employs TRBV5-1 and TRBJ2-7; no firm D call. The germline gives CDR1 SGHRS, CDR2 YFSETQ. This CDR3 is 13 amino acids long. V dropped 5 bases and J dropped 6 bases, with 15 bases sitting between them. The CDR3 sequence is CASRTGPGAEQYF. CDR3 in DNA: TGCGCCAGCAGAACCGGTCCAGGAGCCGAGCAGTACTTC.

The genes are TRBV6-5 and TRBJ2-7, with TRBD1 matching 9 bases. The CDR3 has 16 amino acids. V shed 4 bases and J 9 bases; nucleotides not matched to a gene: 16. In germline, CDR1 is MNHEY, CDR2 SVGAGI. The CDR3 protein is CASSFSDRGGFGGQYF. Here the CDR3 DNA reads TGTGCCAGCAGTTTTTCGGACAGGGGCGGTTTCGGGGGGCAGTACTTC.

This clonotype was counted between two and nine times. This chain connects TRBV18 to TRBJ2-6; unclear D gene. The ends were cut back, 6 bases at V and 0 bases at J, with 9 bases in the middle. Germline V gene lookup returns CDR1 KGHSH and CDR2 LQKENI. This CDR3 comprises 15 residues. The CDR3 DNA reads TGTGCCAGCTCCCTCATAGACTCTGGGGCCAACGTCCTGACTTTC. As protein: CASSLIDSGANVLTF.

This clonotype was detected many times. V and J are TRBV29-1 and TRBJ1-4; TRBD1 matches at 7 bases. Germline trimming cut 6 bases from V and 6 bases from J; bases unmatched to any gene: 10. Germline V gives CDR1 SQVTM, CDR2 ANQGSEA. CDR3 length: 14 residues. The CDR3: CSVQTTGQHEKLFF. CDR3 bases: TGCAGCGTCCAGACGACAGGGCAGCATGAAAAACTGTTTTTT.

This clonotype turned up a few times. This sequence joins TRBV29-1 and TRBJ2-5; maybe TRBD2 (6 bases). CDR1 and CDR2 (germline): SQVTM, ANQGSEA. Trimming shortened V by 0 bases and J by 4 bases, and 18 bases separated the two germline ends. The CDR3 sequence is 16 residues long. The CDR3 nucleotides are TGCAGCGTTGAAGACCCGTTCCCAGGGAGGAGAGAGACCCAGTACTTC. Translation: CSVEDPFPGRRETQYF.

This clonotype was observed a few times. V and J are TRBV6-1 and TRBJ1-1; D ambiguous. The CDR3 is 13 residues long. Germline V lookup: CDR1 MNHNS, CDR2 SASEGT. V was cut by 7 bases and J by 0 bases, with 9 bases left in between. CDR3: CASTLGLNTEAFF. The CDR3 DNA follows: TGTGCCAGCACCCTCGGGCTGAACACTGAAGCTTTCTTT.

This clonotype was observed many times. This rearrangement joins TRBV20-1 to TRBJ2-1; TRBD2 might be the D (5 bases). The CDR3 is 14 residues long. The V end lost 1 base, the J end lost 5 bases, and 12 bases lay between the germline ends. Germline CDR1 reads DFQATT; CDR2 reads SNEGSKA (reference sequence). The CDR3 DNA reads as TGCAGTGCTAGAGTGGGCGGGCCCGACAATGAGCAGTTCTTC. Translated: CSARVGGPDNEQFF.

The CDR3 reads CSVVGLGAYEQYF. CDR3 sequence (DNA): TGCAGCGTTGTCGGGCTGGGGGCCTACGAGCAGTACTTC. The chain uses TRBV29-1 and TRBJ2-7, with D tentatively TRBD1 or TRBD2 (5 bases each). The CDR3 has 13 residues. Trimming removed 4 bases from V and 2 bases from J, with 12 bases in between. Germline V gene lookup returns CDR1 SQVTM and CDR2 ANQGSEA.

The V and J genes are TRBV20-1 and TRBJ2-2; maybe TRBD2 (6 bases). V shed 0 bases and J shed 5 bases, with 10 bases lying between them. Per the germline V gene, CDR1 is DFQATT and CDR2 is SNEGSKA (reference sequence). CDR3 size: 14 residues. The CDR3 spells CSARDGRGTGELFF. The CDR3 DNA is TGCAGTGCTAGAGATGGACGGGGGACCGGGGAGCTGTTTTTT.

There are a few counts of this clonotype. The J gene is TRBJ2-7, the V gene TRBV2, with no clear D. This CDR3 region has 15 residues. Germline V gives CDR1 SNHLY, CDR2 FYNNEI. V shed 3 bases and J shed 6 bases, with 18 bases lying between them. The CDR3 DNA follows: TGTGCCAGCAGTGACCCCGGCGGCCCTAGGGTCGAGCAGTACTTC. It codes for CASSDPGGPRVEQYF.

J is TRBJ2-3 and V is TRBV2; the D call may be TRBD1 or TRBD2 (5 bases each). Germline loops: CDR1 SNHLY, CDR2 FYNNEI. The CDR3 length is 13 residues. The V end lost 9 bases, the J end lost 2 bases, and 12 bases lay between the germline ends. CDR3 nucleotide sequence: TGTGCCAGGACTACCGGGACCACAGATACGCAGTATTTT. This gives the protein CARTTGTTDTQYF.

The J gene is TRBJ2-7, the V gene TRBV2; D gene unclear. Per germline, CDR1 SNHLY and CDR2 FYNNEI. V was trimmed by 2 bases and J by 9 bases, leaving 17 bases between them. This CDR3 contains 14 residues. CDR3 sequence (DNA): TGTGCCAGCAGTGAATTCGGGCTCTCCCTCGGGCAGTACTTC. Its translation: CASSEFGLSLGQYF.

This clonotype was counted between two and nine times. The chain combines TRBV12-3 or TRBV12-4 with TRBJ1-1; D is ambiguous. The CDR3 is 14 amino acids. Trimming took off 4 bases at V and 6 bases at J, with 15 bases between the two ends. CDR3 residues: CASSSADKGAEAFF. For the CDR3, the DNA is TGTGCCAGCAGTTCGGCCGACAAGGGAGCTGAAGCTTTCTTT.

This chain joins TRBV5-6 and TRBJ2-3, with D tentatively TRBD1 (6 bases). The CDR3 sequence is 14 residues long. V was trimmed by 1 base and J by 6 bases, leaving 12 bases between them. Germline V lookup: CDR1 SGHDT, CDR2 YYEEEE. For the CDR3, the DNA is TGTGCCAGCAGCTTGCCCAGGGGCGGGGATACGCAGTATTTT. It encodes CASSLPRGGDTQYF.

This chain joins TRBV18 and TRBJ2-7, with 14 positions matching TRBD2. V shed 3 bases, J shed 3 bases, and the junction held 13 bases outside the gene matches. The CDR3 consists of 19 residues. Germline V gene data show CDR1 as KGHSH and CDR2 as LQKENI. This CDR3 is CASSPFFPTSGRASYEQYF. CDR3 nucleotide sequence: TGTGCCAGCTCACCCTTTTTCCCGACTAGCGGGAGGGCCAGCTACGAGCAGTACTTC.

The chain joins TRBV11-2 to TRBJ1-1; a weak D match, TRBD1 (5 bases). The length of the CDR3 is 14 residues. From germline, CDR1 is SGHAT and CDR2 FQNNGV. V was shortened by 1 base and J by 4 bases, with 10 bases between the two germline ends. The CDR3 region is CASSLGFRGTEAFF. CDR3 in DNA: TGTGCCAGCAGCTTAGGGTTTAGGGGCACTGAAGCTTTCTTT.

This clonotype was found a few times. J is TRBJ1-5 and V is TRBV12-3 or TRBV12-4; D is perhaps TRBD1 (5 bases). Trimming shortened V by 6 bases and J by 6 bases, and 15 bases separated the two germline ends. The CDR3 spans 14 residues. The CDR3 DNA is TGTGCCAGCAGCCCCTCTACGGGGACTCAGCCCCAGCATTTT. This gives the protein CASSPSTGTQPQHF.

This clonotype was detected only a few times. This sequence joins TRBV3-1 and TRBJ1-1; D is possibly TRBD1 (6 bases). Per the germline V gene, CDR1 is LGHDT and CDR2 is YNNKEL (reference sequence). The CDR3 has 14 amino acids. Trimming removed 6 bases at V and 8 bases at J, with 19 bases between. CDR3 coding DNA: TGTGCCAGCAGTCGCACCAGGGGTCCGGGAGAAGCTTTCTTT. Its translation is CASSRTRGPGEAFF.

The chain uses TRBV6-2 or TRBV6-3 and TRBJ2-7; the D is unclear. The CDR3 runs to 15 residues. Trimming left V 6 bases short and J 0 bases short, with 15 bases between. The V gene's germline CDR1 is MNHEY and CDR2 SVGEGT. The CDR3 region is CASRVGLLSSYEQYF. The CDR3 DNA reads TGTGCCAGCAGGGTGGGTTTACTTTCCTCCTACGAGCAGTACTTC.